The next 2 T cell receptor beta chains were all read from a single sample in a study of T cell repertoires in cytomegalovirus infection (dated by TCRdb to between 2018 and 2021). The sample was run on an Illumina HiSeq 1500. The public reads were reprocessed in TCRdb via fastp at Q25 and MiXCR, keeping in-frame beta chains. A single entry per CDR3 protein holds the most common genes and DNA from its merged rows. The sample table holds 110,000 to 150,000 distinct CDR3 sequences, of which roughly 6% were seen once. Of the sample, under 20% falls within the top ten clones. Sequenced: PBMCs. The receptor source for this set is a human donor in good health (CMV status not recorded). Some clones in this sample may be carry-over from other donors' samples.

The CDR3 is CASSPRTGKGYEQYF. CDR3 in DNA: TGTGCCAGCAGCCCCCGGACAGGGAAAGGGTACGAGCAGTACTTC. V is TRBV7-3 and J is TRBJ2-7; the match to TRBD1 covers 8 bases. The germline gives CDR1 SGHTA, CDR2 FQGTGA. With 5 bases clipped from V and 4 bases from J, the junction kept 10 bases outside the gene matches. The CDR3 contains 15 residues.

The chain joins TRBV2 to TRBJ2-5, with D hard to call. The CDR3 is 11 residues long. Per germline, CDR1 SNHLY and CDR2 FYNNEI. V lost 6 bases to trimming and J lost 5 bases, with 7 bases between them. CDR3 nucleotide sequence: TGTGCCAGCAGAGGTGGGGAGACCCAGTACTTC. Its translation is CASRGGETQYF.